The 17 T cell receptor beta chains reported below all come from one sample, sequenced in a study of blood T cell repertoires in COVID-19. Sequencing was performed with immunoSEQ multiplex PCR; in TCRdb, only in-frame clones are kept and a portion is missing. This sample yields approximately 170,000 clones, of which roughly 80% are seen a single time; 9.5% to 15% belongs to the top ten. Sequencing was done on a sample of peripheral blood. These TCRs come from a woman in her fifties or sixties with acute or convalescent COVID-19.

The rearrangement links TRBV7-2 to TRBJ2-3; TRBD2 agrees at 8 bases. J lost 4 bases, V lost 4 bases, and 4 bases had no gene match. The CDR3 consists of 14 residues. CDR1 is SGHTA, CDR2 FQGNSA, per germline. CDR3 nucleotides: TGTGCCAGCAGCTCAAGGACTAGCCCAGATACGCAGTATTTT. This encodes CASSSRTSPDTQYF.

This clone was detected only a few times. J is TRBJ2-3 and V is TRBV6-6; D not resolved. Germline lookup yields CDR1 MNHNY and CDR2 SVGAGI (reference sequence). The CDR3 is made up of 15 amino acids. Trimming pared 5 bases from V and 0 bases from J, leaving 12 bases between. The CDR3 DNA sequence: TGTGCCAGCAGTACTAATTCGCTAAGCACAGATACGCAGTATTTT. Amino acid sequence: CASSTNSLSTDTQYF.

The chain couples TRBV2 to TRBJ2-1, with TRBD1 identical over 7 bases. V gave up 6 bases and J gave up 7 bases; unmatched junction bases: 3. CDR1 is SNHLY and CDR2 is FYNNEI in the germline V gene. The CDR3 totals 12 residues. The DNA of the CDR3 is TGTGCCAGCAGGGGCAGGGGGAATGAGCAGTTCTTC. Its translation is CASRGRGNEQFF.

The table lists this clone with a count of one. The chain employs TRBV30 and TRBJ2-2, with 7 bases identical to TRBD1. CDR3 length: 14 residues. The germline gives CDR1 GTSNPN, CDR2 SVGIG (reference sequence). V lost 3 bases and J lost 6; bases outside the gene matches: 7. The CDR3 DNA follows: TGTGCCTGGAGCACAGGGGTATTCGCCGGGGAGCTGTTTTTT. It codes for CAWSTGVFAGELFF.

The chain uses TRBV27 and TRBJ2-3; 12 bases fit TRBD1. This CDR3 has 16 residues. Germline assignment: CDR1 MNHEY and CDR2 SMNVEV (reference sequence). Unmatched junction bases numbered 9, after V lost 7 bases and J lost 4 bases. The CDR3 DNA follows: TGTGCCAGCACCTCTTGGGGGACAGGGGGCGCAGATACGCAGTATTTT. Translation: CASTSWGTGGADTQYF.

CDR3 loop: CASSFLSGMGETQYF. The CDR3 DNA is TGTGCCAGCAGCTTCCTTAGCGGGATGGGAGAGACCCAGTACTTC. The V gene is TRBV7-2, the J gene TRBJ2-5; TRBD2 agrees at 8 bases. J lost 4 bases, V lost 3 bases, and 7 bases had no gene match. CDR1 SGHTA and CDR2 FQGNSA come from the germline V gene. This CDR3 is built from 15 residues. Full variable domain (missing parts from reference TRBV7-2 and TRBJ2-5): GAGVSQSPSNKVTEKGKDVELRCDPISGHTALYWYRQSLGQGLEFLIYFQGNSAPDKSGLPSDRFSAERTGGSVSTLTIQRTQQEDSAVYLCASSFLSGMGETQYFGPGTRLLVL.

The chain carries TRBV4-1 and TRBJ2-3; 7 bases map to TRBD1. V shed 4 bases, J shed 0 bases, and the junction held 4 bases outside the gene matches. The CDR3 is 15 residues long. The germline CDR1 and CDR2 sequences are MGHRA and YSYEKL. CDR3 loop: CASSRRTGSTDTQYF. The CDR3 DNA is TGCGCCAGCAGCCGTAGGACAGGCAGCACAGATACGCAGTATTTT.

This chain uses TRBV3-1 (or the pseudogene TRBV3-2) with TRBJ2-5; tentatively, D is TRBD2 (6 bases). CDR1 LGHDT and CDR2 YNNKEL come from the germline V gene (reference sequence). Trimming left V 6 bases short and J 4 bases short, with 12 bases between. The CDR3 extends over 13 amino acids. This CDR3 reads CASRAGGTETQYF. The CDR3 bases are TGTGCCAGCAGAGCTGGGGGGACAGAGACCCAGTACTTC.

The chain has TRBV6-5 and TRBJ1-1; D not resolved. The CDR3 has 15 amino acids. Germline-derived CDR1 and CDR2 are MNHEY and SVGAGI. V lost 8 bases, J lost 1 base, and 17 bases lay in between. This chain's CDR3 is CASSFSEGRNTEAFF. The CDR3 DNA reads TGTGCCAGCTCCTTTAGTGAGGGTAGGAACACTGAAGCTTTCTTT.

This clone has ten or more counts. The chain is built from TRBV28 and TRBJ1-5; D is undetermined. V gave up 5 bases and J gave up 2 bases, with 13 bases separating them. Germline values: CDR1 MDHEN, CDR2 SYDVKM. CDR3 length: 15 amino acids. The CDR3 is CASSLSRSGNQPQHF. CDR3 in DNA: TGTGCCAGCAGTCTCTCTAGAAGCGGCAATCAGCCCCAGCATTTT.

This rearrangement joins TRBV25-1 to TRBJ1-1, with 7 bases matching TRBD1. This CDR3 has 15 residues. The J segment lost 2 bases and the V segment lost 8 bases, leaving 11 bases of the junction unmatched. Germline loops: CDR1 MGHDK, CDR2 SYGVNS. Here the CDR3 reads CASSEEGAGNTEAFF. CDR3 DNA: TGTGCCAGCTCAGAGGAGGGGGCAGGAAACACTGAAGCTTTCTTT.

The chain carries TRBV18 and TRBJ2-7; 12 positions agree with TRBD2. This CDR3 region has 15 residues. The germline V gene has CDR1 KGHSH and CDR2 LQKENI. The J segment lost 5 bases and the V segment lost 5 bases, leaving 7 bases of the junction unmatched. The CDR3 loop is CASSSDRLAGDEQYF. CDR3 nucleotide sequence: TGTGCCAGCTCATCCGACAGACTAGCGGGAGACGAGCAGTACTTC.

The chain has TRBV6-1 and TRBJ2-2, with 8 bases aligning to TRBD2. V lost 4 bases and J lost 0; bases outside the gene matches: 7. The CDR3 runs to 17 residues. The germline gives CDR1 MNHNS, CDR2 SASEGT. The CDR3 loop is CASSGLAGRTNTGELFF. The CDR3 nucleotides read TGTGCCAGCAGTGGGCTAGCGGGCCGAACGAACACCGGGGAGCTGTTTTTT.

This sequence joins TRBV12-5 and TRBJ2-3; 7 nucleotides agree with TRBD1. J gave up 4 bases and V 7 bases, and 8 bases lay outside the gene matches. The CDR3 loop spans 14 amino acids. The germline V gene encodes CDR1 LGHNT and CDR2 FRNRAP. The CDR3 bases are TGTGCTAGTGCAAGCTTCCAGGGGGCAGATACGCAGTATTTT. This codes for CASASFQGADTQYF.

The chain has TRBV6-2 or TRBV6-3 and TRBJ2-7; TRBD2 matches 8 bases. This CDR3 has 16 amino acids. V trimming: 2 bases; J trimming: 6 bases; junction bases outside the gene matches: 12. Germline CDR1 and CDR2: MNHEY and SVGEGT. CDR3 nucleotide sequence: TGTGCCAGCAGTTACGGTTATCGGGGACTAGACCTCGAGCAGTACTTC. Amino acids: CASSYGYRGLDLEQYF.

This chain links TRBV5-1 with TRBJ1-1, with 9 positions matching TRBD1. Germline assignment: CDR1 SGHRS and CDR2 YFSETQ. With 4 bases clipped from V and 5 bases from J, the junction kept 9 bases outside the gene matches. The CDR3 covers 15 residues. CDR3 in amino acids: CASSTRTGVGTEAFF. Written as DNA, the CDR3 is TGCGCCAGCAGCACCCGGACAGGGGTAGGAACTGAAGCTTTCTTT.

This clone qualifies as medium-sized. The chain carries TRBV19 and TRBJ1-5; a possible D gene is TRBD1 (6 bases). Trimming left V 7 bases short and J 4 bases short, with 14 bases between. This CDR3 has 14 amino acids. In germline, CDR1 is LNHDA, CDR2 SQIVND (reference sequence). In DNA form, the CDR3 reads TGTGCCAGTAAAACAGGGATCGTTAATCAGCCCCAGCATTTT. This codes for CASKTGIVNQPQHF. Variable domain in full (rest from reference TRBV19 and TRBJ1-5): DGGITQSPKYLFRKEGQNVTLSCEQNLNHDAMYWYRQDPGQGLRLIYYSQIVNDFQKGDIAEGYSVSREKKESFPLTVTSAQKNPTAFYLCASKTGIVNQPQHFGDGTRLSIL.